This T cell receptor beta chain was found in a study of T cells in women clearing cervical HPV infection. TCRdb's table, derived via immunoSEQ multiplex PCR, lists solely in-frame clones and lacks some. The sample data list 30,000 or so clones. As concerns this clone: The read terminates 3 residues ahead of where the CDR3 ends, so the germline J gene completes it.

Germline V gene lookup returns CDR1 SGHRS and CDR2 YFSETQ. V shed 2 bases and J shed 2 bases, with 13 bases lying between them. This CDR3 has 15 residues. The TCR was taken from a woman aged 18 to 75 with a cervical HPV16 infection that either progressed to CIN3+ or cleared (not recorded which). This chain joins TRBV5-1 and TRBJ1-2, with D possibly being TRBD1 (6 bases). Material: blood buffy coat. The CDR3 here is CASSFGTGSNYGYTF. CDR3 bases read: TGCGCCAGCAGCTTCGGAACAGGGTCCAACTATGGC.